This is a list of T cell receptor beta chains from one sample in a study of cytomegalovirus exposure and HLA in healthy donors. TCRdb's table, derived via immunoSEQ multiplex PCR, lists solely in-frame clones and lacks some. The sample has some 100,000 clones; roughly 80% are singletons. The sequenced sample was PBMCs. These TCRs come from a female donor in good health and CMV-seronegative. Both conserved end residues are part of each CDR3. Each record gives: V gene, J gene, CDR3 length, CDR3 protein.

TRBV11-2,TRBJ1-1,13,CASSLTGRTEAFF
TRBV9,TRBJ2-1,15,CASSASGDSYNEQFF
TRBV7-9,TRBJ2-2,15,CASSSTPGNTGELFF
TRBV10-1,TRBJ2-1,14,CASSDPGEHNEQFF
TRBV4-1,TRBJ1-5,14,CASSYGQVGQPQHF
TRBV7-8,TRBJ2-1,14,CASSLEEPSLEQFF
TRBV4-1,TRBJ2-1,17,CASSQETGTSGPNEQFF
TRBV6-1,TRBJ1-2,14,CASSEGGSNYGYTF
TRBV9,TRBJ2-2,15,CASSLRTGGTGELFF
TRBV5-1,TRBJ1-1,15,CASSSAGGPNTEAFF
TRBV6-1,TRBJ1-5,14,CASGRQGQNQPQHF
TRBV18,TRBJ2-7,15,CASSPLTGKGLEQYF
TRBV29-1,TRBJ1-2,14,CSVLEGTTNYGYTF
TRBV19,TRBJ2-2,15,CASSIGGATTGELFF
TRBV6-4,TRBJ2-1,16,CASSDSSVGEYNEQFF
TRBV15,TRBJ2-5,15,CATSRGQGAGETQYF
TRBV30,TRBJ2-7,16,CAWSALLGQGTGEQYF
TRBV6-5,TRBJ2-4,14,CASRGPDGRNIQYF
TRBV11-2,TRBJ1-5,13,CASSLDPGQPQHF
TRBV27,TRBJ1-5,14,CASSRRGSNQPQHF
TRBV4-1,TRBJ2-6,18,CASSQVGGGGPGANVLTF
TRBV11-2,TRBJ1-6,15,CASSPPPGGESPLHF
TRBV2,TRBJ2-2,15,CASSETGSGTGELFF
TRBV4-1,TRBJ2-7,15,CASSPSRQDTYEQYF
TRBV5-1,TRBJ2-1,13,CASGGGIYNEQFF
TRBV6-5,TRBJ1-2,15,CASSYTWTGNYGYTF
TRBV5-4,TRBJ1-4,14,CASSFGLGDEKLFF
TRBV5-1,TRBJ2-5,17,CASSLSQGAIGQETQYF
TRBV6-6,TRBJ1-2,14,CATNHRTAPRGYTF
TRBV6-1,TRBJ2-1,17,CASSGRDRAPDYNEQFF
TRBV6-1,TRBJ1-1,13,CASSVQGVTEAFF
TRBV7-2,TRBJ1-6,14,CASSTGTDNSPLHF
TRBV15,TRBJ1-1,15,CATSREMDRNTEAFF
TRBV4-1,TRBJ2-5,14,CASSQDGGEETQYF
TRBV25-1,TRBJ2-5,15,CASSESGGARETQYF
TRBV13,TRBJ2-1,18,CASSLRLTSGGKRDEQFF
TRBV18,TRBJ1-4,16,CASSPENRGRPEKLFF
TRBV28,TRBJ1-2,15,CASSLGIGGWTGYAF
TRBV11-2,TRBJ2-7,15,CASSPPGQGAIEQYF
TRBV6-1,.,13,CASRGQGVNEQYF
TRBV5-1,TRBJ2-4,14,CASSLIAGWSIQYF
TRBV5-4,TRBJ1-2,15,CASSLAGTGEDGYTF
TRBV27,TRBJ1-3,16,CASSPRTGSSGNTIYF
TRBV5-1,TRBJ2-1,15,CASSLASGSYNEQFF
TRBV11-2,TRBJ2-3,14,CASSLAGNTDTQYF
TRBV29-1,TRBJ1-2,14,CSVEPTGTGYGYTF
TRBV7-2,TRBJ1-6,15,CASSPVPDRYSPLHF
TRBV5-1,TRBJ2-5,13,CASSFTGTETQYF
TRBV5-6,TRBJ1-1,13,CASSPRINTEAFF
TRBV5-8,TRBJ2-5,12,CASSYGGETQYF
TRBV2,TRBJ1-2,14,CASRADPGDYGYTF
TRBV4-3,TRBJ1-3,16,CASSQDRSNSGNTIYF
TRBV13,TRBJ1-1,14,CASSLGRVNTEAFF
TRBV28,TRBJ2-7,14,CASIGTGGTYEQYF
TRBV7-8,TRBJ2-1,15,CASSLGPLMRDEQFF